This TCR beta chain was identified in a study of Tregs in tolerant kidney transplant recipients. Study-wide results and caveats: The most relevant donor-specific Treg TCRbeta repertoire apparently came from expansion with activated donor B cells. This study did not directly address biological reproducibility.

As concerns this clone: Antigen specificity is unknown.

Germline assignment: CDR1 KGHSH and CDR2 LQKENI. The CDR3 totals 16 residues. V dropped 6 bases and J dropped 4 bases, with 19 bases sitting between them. Measured with immunoSEQ multiplex PCR; TCRdb has only the in-frame clones, and not every one. This table holds about 110,000 clones, around 90% found once. The source is a human donor who received a combined kidney and bone marrow transplant. The sequenced sample was CD4+ T cells from blood, obtained before the transplant. The chain employs TRBV18 and TRBJ2-1; tentatively, D is TRBD2 (5 bases). This CDR3 reads CASSNQPGLSYNEQFF. CDR3 bases: TGTGCCAGCTCTAACCAACCGGGGTTGAGTTACAATGAGCAGTTCTTC.